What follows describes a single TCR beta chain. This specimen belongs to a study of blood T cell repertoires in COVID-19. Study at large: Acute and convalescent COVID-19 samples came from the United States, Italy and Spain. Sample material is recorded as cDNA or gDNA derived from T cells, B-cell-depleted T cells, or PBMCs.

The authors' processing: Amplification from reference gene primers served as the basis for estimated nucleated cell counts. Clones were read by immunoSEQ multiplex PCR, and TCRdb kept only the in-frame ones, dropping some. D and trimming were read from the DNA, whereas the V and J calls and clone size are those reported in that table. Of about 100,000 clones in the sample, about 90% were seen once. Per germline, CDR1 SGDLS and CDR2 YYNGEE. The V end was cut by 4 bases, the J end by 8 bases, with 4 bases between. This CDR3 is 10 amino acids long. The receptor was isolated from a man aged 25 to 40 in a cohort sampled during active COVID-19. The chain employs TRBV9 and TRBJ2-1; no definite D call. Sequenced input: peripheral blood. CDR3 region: CASSPYEQFF. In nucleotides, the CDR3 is TGTGCCAGCAGCCCCTATGAGCAGTTCTTC.